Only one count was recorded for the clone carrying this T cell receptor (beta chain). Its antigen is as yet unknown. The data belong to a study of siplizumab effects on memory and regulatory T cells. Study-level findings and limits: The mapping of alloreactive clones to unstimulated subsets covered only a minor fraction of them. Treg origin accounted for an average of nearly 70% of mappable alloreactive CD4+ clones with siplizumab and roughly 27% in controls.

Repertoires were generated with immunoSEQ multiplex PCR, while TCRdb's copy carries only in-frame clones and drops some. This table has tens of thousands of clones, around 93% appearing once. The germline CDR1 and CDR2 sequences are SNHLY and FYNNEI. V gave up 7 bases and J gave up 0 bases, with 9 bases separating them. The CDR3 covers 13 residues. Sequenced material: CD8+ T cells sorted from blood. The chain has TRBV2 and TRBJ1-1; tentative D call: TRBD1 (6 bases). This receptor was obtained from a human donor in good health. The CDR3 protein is CASTTGMNTEAFF. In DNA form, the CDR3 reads TGTGCCAGCACCACAGGGATGAACACTGAAGCTTTCTTT.